The TCR beta chain described here comes from a study of T-cell reconstitution after alpha-beta-depleted transplantation in children. As it was prepared, the TCRbeta library received unique molecular identifiers. TCRdb reprocessed the PCR reads with MiXCR, giving one entry per CDR3 protein. This table has 380,000 or so distinct CDR3 sequences, roughly 15% appearing once. This clonotype was seen at least ten times. V was trimmed by 6 bases and J by 4 bases, leaving 16 bases between them. Germline V gene data show CDR1 as DFQATT and CDR2 as SNEGSKA (reference sequence). CDR3 size: 13 residues. The sample here was PBMCs, taken from the stem cell graft. The receptor was isolated from a human donor who donated a stem cell graft to a child with Fanconi anemia. This chain links TRBV20-1 with TRBJ2-7; TRBD1 is a possible D gene (5 bases). Written as DNA, the CDR3 is TGCAGTGCCAAGGGAAGGGGCTTGTACGAGCAGTACTTC. As protein: CSAKGRGLYEQYF.